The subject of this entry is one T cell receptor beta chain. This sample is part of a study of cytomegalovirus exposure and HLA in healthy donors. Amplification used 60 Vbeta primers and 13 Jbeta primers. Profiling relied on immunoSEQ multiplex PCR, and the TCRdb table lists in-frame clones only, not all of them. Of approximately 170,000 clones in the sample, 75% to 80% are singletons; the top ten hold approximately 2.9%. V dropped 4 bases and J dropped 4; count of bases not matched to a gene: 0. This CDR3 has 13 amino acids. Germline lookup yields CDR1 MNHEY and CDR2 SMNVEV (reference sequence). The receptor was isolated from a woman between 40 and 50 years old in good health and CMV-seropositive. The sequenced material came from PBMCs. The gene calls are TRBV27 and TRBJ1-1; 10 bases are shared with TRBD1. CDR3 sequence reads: CASSWTGGTEAFF. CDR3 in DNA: TGTGCCAGCAGTTGGACAGGGGGCACTGAAGCTTTCTTT.